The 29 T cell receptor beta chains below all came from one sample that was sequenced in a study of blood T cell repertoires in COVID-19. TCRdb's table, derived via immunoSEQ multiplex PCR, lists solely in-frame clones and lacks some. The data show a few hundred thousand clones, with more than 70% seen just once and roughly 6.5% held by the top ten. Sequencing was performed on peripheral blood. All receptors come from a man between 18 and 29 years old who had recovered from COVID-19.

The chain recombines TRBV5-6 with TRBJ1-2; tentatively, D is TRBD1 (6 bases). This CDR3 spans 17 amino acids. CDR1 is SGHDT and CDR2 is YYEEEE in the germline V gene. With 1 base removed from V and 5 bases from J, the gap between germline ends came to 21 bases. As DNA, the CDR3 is TGTGCCAGCAGCTTGTGGTTTCGGACAGTCGGGGAATATGGCTACACCTTC. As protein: CASSLWFRTVGEYGYTF. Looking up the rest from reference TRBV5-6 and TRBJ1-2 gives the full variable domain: DAGVTQSPTHLIKTRGQQVTLRCSPKSGHDTVSWYQQALGQGPQFIFQYYEEEERQRGNFPDRFSGHQFPNYSSELNVNALLLGDSALYLCASSLWFRTVGEYGYTFGSGTRLTVV.

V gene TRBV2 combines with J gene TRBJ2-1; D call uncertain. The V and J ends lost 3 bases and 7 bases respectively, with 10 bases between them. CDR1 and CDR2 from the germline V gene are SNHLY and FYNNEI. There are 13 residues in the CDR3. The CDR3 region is CASSDAAKNEQFF. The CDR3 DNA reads TGTGCCAGCAGTGACGCGGCTAAAAATGAGCAGTTCTTC.

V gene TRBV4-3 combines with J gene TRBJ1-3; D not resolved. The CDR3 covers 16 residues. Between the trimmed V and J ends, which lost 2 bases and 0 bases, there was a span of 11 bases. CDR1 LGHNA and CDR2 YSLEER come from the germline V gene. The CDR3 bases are TGCGCCAGCAGCCAATCTGCGGCGGACTCTGGAAACACCATATATTTT. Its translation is CASSQSAADSGNTIYF.

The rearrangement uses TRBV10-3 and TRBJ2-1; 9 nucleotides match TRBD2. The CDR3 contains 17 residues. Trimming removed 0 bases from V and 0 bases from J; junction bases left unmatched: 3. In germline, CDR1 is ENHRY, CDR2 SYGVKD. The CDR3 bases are TGTGCCATCAGTGAGTCTGCTAGCGGGGCCTCCTACAATGAGCAGTTCTTC. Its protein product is CAISESASGASYNEQFF.

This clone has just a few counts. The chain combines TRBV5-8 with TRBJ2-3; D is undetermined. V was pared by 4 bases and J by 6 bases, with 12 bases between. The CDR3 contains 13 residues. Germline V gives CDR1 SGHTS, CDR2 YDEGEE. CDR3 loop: CASSQVNSDTQYF. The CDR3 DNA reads TGTGCCAGCAGCCAAGTAAACTCCGATACGCAGTATTTT.

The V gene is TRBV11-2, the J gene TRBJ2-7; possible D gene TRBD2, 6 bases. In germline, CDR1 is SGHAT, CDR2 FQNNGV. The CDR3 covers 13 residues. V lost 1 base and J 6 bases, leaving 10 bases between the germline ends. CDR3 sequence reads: CASSLGPGAEQYF. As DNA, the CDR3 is TGTGCCAGCAGCTTAGGACCGGGAGCCGAGCAGTACTTC.

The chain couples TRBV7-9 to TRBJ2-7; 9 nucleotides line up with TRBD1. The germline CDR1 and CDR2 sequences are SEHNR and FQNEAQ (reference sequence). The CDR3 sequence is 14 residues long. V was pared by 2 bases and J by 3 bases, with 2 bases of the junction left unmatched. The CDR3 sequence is CASSLWDRVYEQYF. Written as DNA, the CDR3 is TGTGCCAGCAGCTTATGGGACAGGGTCTACGAGCAGTACTTC. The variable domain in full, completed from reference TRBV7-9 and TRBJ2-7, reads DTGVSQNPRHKITKRGQNVTFRCDPISEHNRLYWYRQTLGQGPEFLTYFQNEAQLEKSRLLSDRFSAERPKGSFSTLEIQRTEQGDSAMYLCASSLWDRVYEQYFGPGTRLTVT.

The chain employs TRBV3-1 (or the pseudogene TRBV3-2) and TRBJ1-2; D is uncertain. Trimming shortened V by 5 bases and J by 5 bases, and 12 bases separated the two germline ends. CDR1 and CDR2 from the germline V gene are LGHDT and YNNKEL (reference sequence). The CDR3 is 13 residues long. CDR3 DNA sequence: TGTGCCAGCAGCTCTAGACGAGTGTATGGCTACACCTTC. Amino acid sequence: CASSSRRVYGYTF.

The CDR3 nucleotides read TGCGCCAGCAGCAGAGGCGGGGGCTACGAGCAGTACTTC. The encoded protein is CASSRGGGYEQYF. The chain employs TRBV4-1 and TRBJ2-7; 7 bases are shared with TRBD2. Germline assignment: CDR1 MGHRA and CDR2 YSYEKL. V was clipped by 5 bases and J by 3 bases; unmatched bases: 4. The CDR3 is 13 residues long.

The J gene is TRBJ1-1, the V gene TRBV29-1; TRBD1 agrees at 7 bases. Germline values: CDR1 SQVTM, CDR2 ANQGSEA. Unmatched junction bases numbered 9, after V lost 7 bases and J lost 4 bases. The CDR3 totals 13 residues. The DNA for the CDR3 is TGCAGCGGAAGAAGGGGGCTAGGCACTGAAGCTTTCTTT. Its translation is CSGRRGLGTEAFF.

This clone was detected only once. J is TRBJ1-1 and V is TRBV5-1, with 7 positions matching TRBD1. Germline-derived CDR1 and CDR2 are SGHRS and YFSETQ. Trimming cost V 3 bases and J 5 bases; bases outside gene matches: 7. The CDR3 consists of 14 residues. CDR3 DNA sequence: TGCGCCAGCAGCTCGGCAGGGGGAGAAACTGAAGCTTTCTTT. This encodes CASSSAGGETEAFF.

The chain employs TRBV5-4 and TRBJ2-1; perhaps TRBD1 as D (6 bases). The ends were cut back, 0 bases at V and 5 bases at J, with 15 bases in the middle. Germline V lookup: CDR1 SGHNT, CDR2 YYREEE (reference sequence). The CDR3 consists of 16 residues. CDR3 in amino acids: CASSLGSRGGNNEQFF. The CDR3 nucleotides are TGTGCCAGCAGCTTGGGGTCTAGAGGGGGTAACAATGAGCAGTTCTTC.

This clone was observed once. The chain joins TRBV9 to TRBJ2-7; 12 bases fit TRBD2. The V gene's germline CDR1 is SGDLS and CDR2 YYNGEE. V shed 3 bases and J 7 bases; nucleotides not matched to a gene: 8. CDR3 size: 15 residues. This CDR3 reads CASSGETGLAGEQYF. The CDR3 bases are TGTGCCAGCAGCGGGGAGACCGGACTAGCGGGAGAGCAGTACTTC.

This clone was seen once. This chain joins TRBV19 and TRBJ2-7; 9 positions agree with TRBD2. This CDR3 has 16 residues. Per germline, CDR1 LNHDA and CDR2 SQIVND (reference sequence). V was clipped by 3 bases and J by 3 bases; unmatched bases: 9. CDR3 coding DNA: TGTGCCAGTAGTATTTGGGCTAGCGGGGAGTACTACGAGCAGTACTTC. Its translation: CASSIWASGEYYEQYF.

The CDR3 loop is CASSLSEAREAFF. The CDR3 DNA sequence: TGTGCCAGCAGCTTAAGCGAGGCCAGAGAAGCTTTCTTT. The rearrangement uses TRBV13 and TRBJ1-1; the D is unclear. Trimming removed 2 bases at V and 8 bases at J, with 12 bases between. From germline, CDR1 is PRHDT and CDR2 FYEKMQ (reference sequence). This CDR3 has 13 amino acids.

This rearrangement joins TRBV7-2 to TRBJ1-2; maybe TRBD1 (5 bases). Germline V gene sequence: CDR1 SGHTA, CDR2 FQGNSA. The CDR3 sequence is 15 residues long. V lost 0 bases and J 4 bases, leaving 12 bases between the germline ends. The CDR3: CASSLASRQPYGYTF. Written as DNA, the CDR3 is TGTGCCAGCAGCTTAGCGTCTAGACAGCCCTATGGCTACACCTTC.

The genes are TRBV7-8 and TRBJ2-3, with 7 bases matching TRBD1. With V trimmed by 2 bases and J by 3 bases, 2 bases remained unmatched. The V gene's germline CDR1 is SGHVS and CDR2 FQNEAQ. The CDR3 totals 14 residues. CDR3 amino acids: CASSLKQGTDTQYF. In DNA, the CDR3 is TGTGCCAGCAGCTTAAAACAGGGGACAGATACGCAGTATTTT.

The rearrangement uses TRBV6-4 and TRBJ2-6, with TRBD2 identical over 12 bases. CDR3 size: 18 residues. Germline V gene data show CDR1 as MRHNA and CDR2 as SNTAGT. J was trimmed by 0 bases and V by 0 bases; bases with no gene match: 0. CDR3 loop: CASSDSTSGGSGANVLTF. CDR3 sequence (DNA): TGTGCCAGCAGTGACTCGACTAGCGGGGGCTCTGGGGCCAACGTCCTGACTTTC.

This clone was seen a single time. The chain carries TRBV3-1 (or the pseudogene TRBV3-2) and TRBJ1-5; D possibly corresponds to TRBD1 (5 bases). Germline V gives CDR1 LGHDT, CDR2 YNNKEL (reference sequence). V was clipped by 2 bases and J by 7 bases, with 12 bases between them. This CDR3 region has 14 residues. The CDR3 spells CASSQRGSEQPQHF. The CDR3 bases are TGTGCCAGCAGCCAACGGGGGTCTGAGCAGCCCCAGCATTTT.

CDR3 loop: CASSATSSGVLDTQYF. CDR3 bases: TGTGCCAGCAGCGCCACTTCTAGCGGGGTATTGGATACGCAGTATTTT. The chain combines TRBV9 with TRBJ2-3; 9 bases fit TRBD2. V was pared by 3 bases and J by 6 bases, with 11 bases of the junction left unmatched. The germline gives CDR1 SGDLS, CDR2 YYNGEE. This CDR3 is built from 16 residues.

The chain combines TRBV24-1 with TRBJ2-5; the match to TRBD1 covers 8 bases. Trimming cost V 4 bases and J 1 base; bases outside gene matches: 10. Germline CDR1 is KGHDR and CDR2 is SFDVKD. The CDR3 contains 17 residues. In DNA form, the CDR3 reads TGTGCCACCAGTGAGATCGGGACAGGCTTATCCCAAGAGACCCAGTACTTC. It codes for CATSEIGTGLSQETQYF.

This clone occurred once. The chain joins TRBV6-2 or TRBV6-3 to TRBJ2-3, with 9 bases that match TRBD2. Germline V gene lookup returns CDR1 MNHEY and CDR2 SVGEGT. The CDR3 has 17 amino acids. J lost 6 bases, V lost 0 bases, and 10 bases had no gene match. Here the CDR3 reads CASSYSYTGLAGDTQYF. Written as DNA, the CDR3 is TGTGCCAGCAGTTACTCGTATACGGGACTAGCCGGTGATACGCAGTATTTT.

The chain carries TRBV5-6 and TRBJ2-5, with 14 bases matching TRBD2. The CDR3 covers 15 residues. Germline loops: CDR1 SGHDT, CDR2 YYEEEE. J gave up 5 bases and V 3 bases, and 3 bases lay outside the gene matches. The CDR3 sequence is CASSSGLAGVETQYF. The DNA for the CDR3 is TGTGCCAGCAGCTCGGGACTAGCGGGAGTTGAGACCCAGTACTTC.

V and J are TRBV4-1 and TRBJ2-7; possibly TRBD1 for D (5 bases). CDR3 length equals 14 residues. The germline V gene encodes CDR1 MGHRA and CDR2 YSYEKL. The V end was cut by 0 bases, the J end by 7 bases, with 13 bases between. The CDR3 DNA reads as TGCGCCAGCAGCCAAGAGGGGCGCTGGACGGAGCAGTACTTC. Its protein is CASSQEGRWTEQYF.

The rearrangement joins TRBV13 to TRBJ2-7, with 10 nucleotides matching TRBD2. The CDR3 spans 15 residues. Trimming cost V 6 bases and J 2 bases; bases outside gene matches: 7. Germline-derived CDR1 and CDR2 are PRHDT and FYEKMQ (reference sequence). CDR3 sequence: CASRLAGVGTYEQYF. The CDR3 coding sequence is TGTGCCAGCAGGCTAGCGGGAGTGGGCACCTACGAGCAGTACTTC.

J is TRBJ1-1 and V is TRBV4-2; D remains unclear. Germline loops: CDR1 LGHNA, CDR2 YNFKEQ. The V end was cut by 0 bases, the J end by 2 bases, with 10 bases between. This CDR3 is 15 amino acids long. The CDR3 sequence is CASSQEREVNTEAFF. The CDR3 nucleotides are TGTGCCAGCAGCCAAGAACGGGAGGTTAACACTGAAGCTTTCTTT.

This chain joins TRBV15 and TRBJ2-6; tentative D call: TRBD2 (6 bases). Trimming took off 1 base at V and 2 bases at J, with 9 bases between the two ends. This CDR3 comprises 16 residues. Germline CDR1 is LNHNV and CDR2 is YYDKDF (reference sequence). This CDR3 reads CATSRGLVAGANVLTF. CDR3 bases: TGTGCCACCAGCAGAGGACTAGTTGCTGGGGCCAACGTCCTGACTTTC.

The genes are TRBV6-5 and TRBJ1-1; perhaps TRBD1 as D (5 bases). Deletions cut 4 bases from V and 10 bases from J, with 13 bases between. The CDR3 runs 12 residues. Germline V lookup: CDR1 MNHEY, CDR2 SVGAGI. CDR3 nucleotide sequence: TGTGCCAGCAGTTCCTCAGGGAGGGGAGCTTTCTTT. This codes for CASSSSGRGAFF.

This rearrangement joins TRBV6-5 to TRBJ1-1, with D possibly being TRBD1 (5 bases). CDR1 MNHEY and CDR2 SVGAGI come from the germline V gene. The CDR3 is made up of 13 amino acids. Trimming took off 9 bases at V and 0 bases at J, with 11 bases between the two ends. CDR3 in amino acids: CASRGTMNTEAFF. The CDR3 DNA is TGTGCCAGTAGGGGAACCATGAACACTGAAGCTTTCTTT.